One and the same sample provided the 5 T cell receptor beta chains below, sequenced in a study of cytomegalovirus exposure and HLA in healthy donors. It was with 60 Vbeta and 13 Jbeta primers that the PCR ran. The repertoire was sequenced with immunoSEQ multiplex PCR; TCRdb's copy has only in-frame clones and lacks some. There are about 60,000 clones in the sample; 70% occur only once, and 19% lies in the top ten. Sample: PBMCs. The source is a woman aged 55-69 years in good health and CMV-seropositive.

In this sample, this clone turned up a few times. This rearrangement joins TRBV25-1 to TRBJ2-1; 9 positions match TRBD1. J gave up 0 bases and V 2 bases, and 2 bases lay outside the gene matches. The CDR3 runs 16 residues. Looked up from germline, CDR1 is MGHDK and CDR2 is SYGVNS. The CDR3 DNA sequence: TGTGCCAGCAGTGAAGGACAGGGGTACTCCTACAATGAGCAGTTCTTC. It codes for CASSEGQGYSYNEQFF.

The rearrangement joins TRBV29-1 to TRBJ1-2; 9 bases align to TRBD1. Germline V gene data show CDR1 as SQVTM and CDR2 as ANQGSEA. This CDR3 has 13 residues. The J segment lost 9 bases and the V segment lost 4 bases, leaving 9 bases of the junction unmatched. The CDR3 bases are TGCAGCGTTGGAGGGGGACAGGGTGGAAGCTACACCTTC. This encodes CSVGGGQGGSYTF. Drawing the rest from reference TRBV29-1 and TRBJ1-2, the complete variable domain is SAVISQKPSRDICQRGTSLTIQCQVDSQVTMMFWYRQQPGQSLTLIATANQGSEATYESGFVIDKFPISRPNLTFSTLTVSNMSPEDSSIYLCSVGGGQGGSYTFGSGTRLTVV.

This chain connects TRBV14 to TRBJ2-6; maybe TRBD1 (5 bases). With 3 bases removed from V and 2 bases from J, the gap between germline ends came to 20 bases. Per the germline V gene, CDR1 is SGHDN and CDR2 is FVKESK. The CDR3 covers 19 residues. The chain's CDR3 is CASSHNKGSRKTGANVLTF. CDR3 DNA: TGTGCCAGCAGCCACAACAAGGGGTCTAGAAAAACTGGGGCCAACGTCCTGACTTTC.

For this clone: This sample also contains other DNA sequences that code for the same CDR3. The V gene is TRBV19, the J gene TRBJ2-6; a possible D gene is TRBD1 (6 bases). The CDR3 is 14 residues long. CDR1 and CDR2 from the germline V gene are LNHDA and SQIVND (reference sequence). Deletions cut 5 bases from V and 2 bases from J, with 7 bases between. Here the CDR3 reads CASSEGAGANVLTF. DNA of the CDR3: TGTGCCAGTAGTGAGGGGGCTGGGGCCAACGTCCTGACTTTC.

This clone has just a few counts. J is TRBJ2-1 and V is TRBV7-2; 11 bases are shared with TRBD2. Germline V CDR1 and CDR2: SGHTA, FQGNSA. The CDR3 length is 17 residues. V lost 1 base and J lost 12; bases outside the gene matches: 14. DNA for the CDR3: TGTGCCAGCAGCTTAGTACTAGCGGGGGACTCTACAATGAGGCAGTTCTTC. Translated, it gives CASSLVLAGDSTMRQFF.